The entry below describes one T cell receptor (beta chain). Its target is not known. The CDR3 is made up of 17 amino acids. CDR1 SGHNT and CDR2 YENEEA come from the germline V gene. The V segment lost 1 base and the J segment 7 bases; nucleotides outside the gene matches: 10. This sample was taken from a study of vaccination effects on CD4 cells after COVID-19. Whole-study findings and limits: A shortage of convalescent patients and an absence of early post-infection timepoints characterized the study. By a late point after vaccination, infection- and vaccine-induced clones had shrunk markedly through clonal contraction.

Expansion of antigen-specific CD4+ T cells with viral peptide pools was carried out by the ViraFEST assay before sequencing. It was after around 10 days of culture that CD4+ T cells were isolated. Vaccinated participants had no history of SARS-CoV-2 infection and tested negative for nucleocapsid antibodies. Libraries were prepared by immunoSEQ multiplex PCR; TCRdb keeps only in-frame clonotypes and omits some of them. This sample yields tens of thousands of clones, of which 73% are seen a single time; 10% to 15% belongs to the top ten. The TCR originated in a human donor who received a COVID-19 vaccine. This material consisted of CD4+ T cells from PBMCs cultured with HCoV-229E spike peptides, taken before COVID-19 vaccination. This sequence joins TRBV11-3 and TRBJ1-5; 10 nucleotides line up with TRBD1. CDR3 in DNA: TGTGCCAGCAGCTTAGGTCCGGGACAGGGGTGGGGACAGCCCCAGCATTTT. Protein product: CASSLGPGQGWGQPQHF.